These 3 T cell receptor beta chains were all obtained from the same sample, sequenced in a study of tumor and adjacent non-tumor tissue in lung cancer. The library came from three nested PCR rounds adapted from ARM-PCR protocols. Using its own MiXCR run on the multiplex PCR reads, TCRdb lists one record per CDR3 protein. The table includes 60,000 or so distinct CDR3 sequences, 61% detected once. The template was RNA from unsorted bulk tissue. More than 3 cm separated this lung sample from the edge of the tumor. Sequencing was carried out using distant non-tumor lung tissue. These receptors were obtained from a man between 65 and 79 years old with non-small cell lung cancer.

As concerns this clonotype: Sequence at one end of the junction differs from germline and may be a read error. The rearrangement links TRBV10-3 to TRBJ2-4, with TRBD1 identical over 7 bases. The germline CDR1 and CDR2 sequences are ENHRY and SYGVKD. This CDR3 is built from 15 residues. The CDR3 coding sequence is TGTGCCATCAGTGAGTTCGACAGGGACACAAGGATTCGGTACTTC. Translated, it gives CAISEFDRDTRIRYF.

This clonotype was seen at least ten times. The chain employs TRBV6-2 or TRBV6-3 and TRBJ1-6; 9 nucleotides line up with TRBD1. The CDR3 has 19 amino acids. V dropped 7 bases and J dropped 0; count of bases not matched to a gene: 13. Germline lookup yields CDR1 MNHEY and CDR2 SVGEGT. Here the CDR3 DNA reads TGTGCCAGCACCCGTCCCGGGACAGGGATCAGCTCCTATAATTCACCCCTCCACTTT. It yields the protein CASTRPGTGISSYNSPLHF.

The chain links TRBV7-3 to TRBJ2-3, with 7 bases identical to TRBD1. Per the germline V gene, CDR1 is SGHTA and CDR2 is FQGTGA. This CDR3 contains 17 residues. The J segment lost 0 bases and the V segment lost 5 bases, leaving 11 bases of the junction unmatched. The CDR3 nucleotides read TGTGCCAGCAGCCCCACAAACCCGACAGGGAGCACAGATACGCAGTATTTT. This encodes CASSPTNPTGSTDTQYF.